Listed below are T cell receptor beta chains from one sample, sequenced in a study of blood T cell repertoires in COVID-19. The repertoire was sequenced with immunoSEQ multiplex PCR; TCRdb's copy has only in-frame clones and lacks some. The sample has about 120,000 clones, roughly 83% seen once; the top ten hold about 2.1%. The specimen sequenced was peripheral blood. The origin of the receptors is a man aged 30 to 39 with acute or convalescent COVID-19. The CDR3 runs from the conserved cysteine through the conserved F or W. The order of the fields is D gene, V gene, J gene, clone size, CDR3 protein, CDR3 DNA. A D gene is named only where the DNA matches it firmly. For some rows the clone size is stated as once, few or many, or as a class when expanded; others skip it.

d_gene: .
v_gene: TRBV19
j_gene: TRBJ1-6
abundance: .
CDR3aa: CASTQGTRNNSPLHF
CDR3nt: TGTGCCAGTACGCAGGGGACGAGGAATAATTCACCCCTCCACTTT

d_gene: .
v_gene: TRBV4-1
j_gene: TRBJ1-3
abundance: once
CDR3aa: CASSPKDSSTGNTIYF
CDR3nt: TGCGCCAGCAGCCCTAAGGACAGCTCTACCGGAAACACCATATATTTT

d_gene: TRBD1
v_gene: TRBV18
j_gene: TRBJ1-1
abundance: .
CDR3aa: CASSGTGDTEAFF
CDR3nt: TGTGCCAGCTCAGGGACAGGGGATACTGAAGCTTTCTTT

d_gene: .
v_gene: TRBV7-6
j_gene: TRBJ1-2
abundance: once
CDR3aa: CASSLDTNYGYTF
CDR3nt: TGTGCCAGCAGCTTAGACACTAACTATGGCTACACCTTC

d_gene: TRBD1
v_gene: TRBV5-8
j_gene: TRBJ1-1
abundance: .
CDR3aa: CASSSNIRGVAEAFF
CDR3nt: TGTGCCAGCAGCTCGAATATCAGGGGGGTTGCTGAAGCTTTCTTT

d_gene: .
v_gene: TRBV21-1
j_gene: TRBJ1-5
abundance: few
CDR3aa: CASSSKWQGDQPQHF
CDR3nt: TGTGCCAGCAGCAGCAAATGGCAGGGGGATCAGCCCCAGCATTTT

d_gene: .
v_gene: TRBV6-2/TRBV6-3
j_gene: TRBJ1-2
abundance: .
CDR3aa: CASSYSQGLWAGATDGCF
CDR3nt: TGTGCCAGCAGTTACTCGCAAGGTCTGTGGGCAGGGGCCACGGACGGCTGCTTC

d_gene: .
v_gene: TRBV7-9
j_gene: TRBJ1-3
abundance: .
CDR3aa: CASSLAQGRSSGNTIYF
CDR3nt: TGTGCCAGCAGCTTAGCGCAGGGCAGATCCTCTGGAAACACCATATATTTT

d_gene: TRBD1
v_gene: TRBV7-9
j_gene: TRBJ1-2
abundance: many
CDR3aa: CASSSDRGYTF
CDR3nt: TGTGCCAGCAGCTCGGACAGGGGCTACACCTTC

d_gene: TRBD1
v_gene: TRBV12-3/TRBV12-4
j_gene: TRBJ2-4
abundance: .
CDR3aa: CASRLDRANIQYF
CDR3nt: TGTGCCAGCAGACTCGACAGGGCGAACATTCAGTACTTC

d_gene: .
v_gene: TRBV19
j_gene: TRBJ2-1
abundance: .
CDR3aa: CASRSVPGKNEQFF
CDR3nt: TGTGCCAGTAGATCAGTCCCGGGTAAAAATGAGCAGTTCTTC

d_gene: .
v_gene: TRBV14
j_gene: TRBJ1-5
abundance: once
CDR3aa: CASSQDHSSPQHF
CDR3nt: TGTGCCAGCAGCCAAGATCACTCAAGCCCCCAGCATTTT

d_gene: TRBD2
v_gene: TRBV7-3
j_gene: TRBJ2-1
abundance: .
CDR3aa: CASSPAGAGNEQFF
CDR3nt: TGTGCCAGCAGCCCAGCGGGAGCGGGCAATGAGCAGTTCTTC

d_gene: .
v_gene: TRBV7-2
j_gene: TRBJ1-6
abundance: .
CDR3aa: CASRNRAPSGSPLHF
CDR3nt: TGTGCCAGCAGGAACAGGGCTCCCAGTGGTTCACCCCTCCACTTT

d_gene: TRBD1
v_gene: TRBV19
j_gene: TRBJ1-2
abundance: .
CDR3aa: CASTDRAYYGYTF
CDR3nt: TGTGCCAGCACGGACAGGGCTTACTATGGCTACACCTTC

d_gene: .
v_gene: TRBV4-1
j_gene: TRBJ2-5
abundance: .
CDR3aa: CASSGGTSWTQYF
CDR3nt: TGCGCCAGTTCAGGGGGGACTAGTTGGACCCAGTACTTC

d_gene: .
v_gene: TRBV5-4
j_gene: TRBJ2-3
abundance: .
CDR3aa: CASSPPGGGGPTDTQYF
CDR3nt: TGTGCCAGCAGCCCGCCCGGAGGGGGGGGGCCGACAGATACGCAGTATTTT

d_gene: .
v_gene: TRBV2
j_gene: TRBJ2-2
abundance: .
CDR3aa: CASRREEYTGELFF
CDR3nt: TGTGCCAGCAGGAGGGAAGAGTACACCGGGGAGCTGTTTTTT

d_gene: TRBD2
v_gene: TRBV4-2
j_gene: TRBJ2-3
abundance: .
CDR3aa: CASSQEGEAGGGVTNTQYF
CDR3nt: TGTGCCAGCAGCCAAGAAGGGGAGGCCGGCGGGGGGGTGACAAATACGCAGTATTTT

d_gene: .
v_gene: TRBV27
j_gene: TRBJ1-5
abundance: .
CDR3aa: CASKTVGQGPQHF
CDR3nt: TGTGCCAGCAAAACTGTGGGCCAGGGGCCCCAGCATTTT

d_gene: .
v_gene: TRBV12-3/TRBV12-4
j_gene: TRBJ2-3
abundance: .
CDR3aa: CAASLSADTQYF
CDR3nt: TGTGCCGCCAGTTTGAGCGCAGATACGCAGTATTTT

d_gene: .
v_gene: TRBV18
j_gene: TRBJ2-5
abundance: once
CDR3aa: CASSPSPGQQETQYF
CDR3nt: TGTGCCAGCTCACCGAGTCCGGGACAACAAGAGACCCAGTACTTC

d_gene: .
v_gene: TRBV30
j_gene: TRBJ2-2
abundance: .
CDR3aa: CAWSVQEGTGELFF
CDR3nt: TGTGCCTGGAGTGTACAGGAGGGCACCGGGGAGCTGTTTTTT

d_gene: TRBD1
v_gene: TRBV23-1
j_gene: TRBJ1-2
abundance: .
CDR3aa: CASSQQDRGHYGYTF
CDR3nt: TGCGCCAGCAGTCAACAGGACAGGGGGCATTATGGCTACACCTTC

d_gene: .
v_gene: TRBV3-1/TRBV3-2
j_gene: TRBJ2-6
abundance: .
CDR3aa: CASSQEGTGWAGANVLTF
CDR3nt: TGTGCCAGCAGCCAAGAGGGAACAGGGTGGGCTGGGGCCAACGTCCTGACTTTC

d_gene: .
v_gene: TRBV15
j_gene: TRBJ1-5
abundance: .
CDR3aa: CATSRDVRGGSQPQHF
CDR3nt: TGTGCCACCAGCAGAGATGTTAGAGGAGGGAGCCAGCCCCAGCATTTT

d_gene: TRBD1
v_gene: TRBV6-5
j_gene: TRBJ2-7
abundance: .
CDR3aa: CASLVSEGAEQYF
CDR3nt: TGTGCCAGCTTGGTCAGCGAGGGGGCCGAGCAGTACTTC

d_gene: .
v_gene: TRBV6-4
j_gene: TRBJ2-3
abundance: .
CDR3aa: CASKTGRSSDTQYF
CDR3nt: TGTGCCAGCAAAACAGGGCGTTCCTCAGATACGCAGTATTTT

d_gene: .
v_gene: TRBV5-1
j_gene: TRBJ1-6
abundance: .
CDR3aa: CASSLNPLITRDNSPLHF
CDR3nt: TGCGCCAGCAGCTTGAACCCCCTAATAACTAGGGATAATTCACCCCTCCACTTT

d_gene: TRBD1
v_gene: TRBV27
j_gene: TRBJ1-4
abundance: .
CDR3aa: CASSLRQGGNEKLFF
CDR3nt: TGTGCCAGCAGTTTACGACAGGGGGGTAATGAAAAACTGTTTTTT

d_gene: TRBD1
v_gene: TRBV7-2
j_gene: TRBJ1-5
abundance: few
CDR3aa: CASSDRGLSNQPQHF
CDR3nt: TGTGCCAGCAGCGACAGGGGGCTAAGCAATCAGCCCCAGCATTTT

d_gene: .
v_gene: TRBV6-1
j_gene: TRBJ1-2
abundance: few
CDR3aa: CASSEDRAHGYTF
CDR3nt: TGTGCCAGCAGTGAAGACAGGGCTCATGGCTACACCTTC

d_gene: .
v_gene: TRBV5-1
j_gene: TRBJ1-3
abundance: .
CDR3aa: CASSLEGVGNTIYF
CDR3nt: TGCGCCAGCAGCTTGGAGGGGGTTGGAAACACCATATATTTT

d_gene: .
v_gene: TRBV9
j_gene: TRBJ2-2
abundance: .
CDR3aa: CASTGDTGELFF
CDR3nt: TGTGCCAGCACGGGTGACACCGGGGAGCTGTTTTTT

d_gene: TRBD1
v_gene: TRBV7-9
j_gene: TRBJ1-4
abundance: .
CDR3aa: CASSPGQGGEKLFF
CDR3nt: TGTGCCAGCAGCCCGGGACAGGGGGGTGAAAAACTGTTTTTT

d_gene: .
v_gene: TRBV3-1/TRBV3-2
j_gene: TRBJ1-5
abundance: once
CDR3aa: CASSPGAPSNQPQHF
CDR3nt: TGTGCCAGCAGTCCAGGGGCCCCAAGCAATCAGCCCCAGCATTTT

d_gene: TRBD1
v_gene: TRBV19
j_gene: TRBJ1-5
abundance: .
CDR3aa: CASSPGTGGNQPQHF
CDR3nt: TGTGCCAGTAGTCCAGGGACAGGGGGTAATCAGCCCCAGCATTTT

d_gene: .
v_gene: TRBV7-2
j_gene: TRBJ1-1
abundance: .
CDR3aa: CASSIEGFMNTEAFF
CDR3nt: TGTGCCAGCAGCATAGAGGGGTTTATGAACACTGAAGCTTTCTTT

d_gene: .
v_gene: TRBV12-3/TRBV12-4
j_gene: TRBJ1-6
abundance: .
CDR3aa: CASGQNNSPLHF
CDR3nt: TGTGCCAGCGGACAGAATAATTCACCCCTCCACTTT

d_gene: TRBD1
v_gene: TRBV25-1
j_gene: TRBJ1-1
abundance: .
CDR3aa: CASSETGGRVGEAFF
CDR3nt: TGTGCCAGCAGTGAGACAGGGGGTCGGGTTGGAGAAGCTTTCTTT

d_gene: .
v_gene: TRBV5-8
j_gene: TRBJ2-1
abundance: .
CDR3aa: CASSLAVGFAYNEQFF
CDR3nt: TGTGCCAGCAGCTTGGCGGTCGGGTTTGCCTACAATGAGCAGTTCTTC

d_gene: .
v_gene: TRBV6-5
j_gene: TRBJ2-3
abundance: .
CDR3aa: CASSYGAASTDTQYF
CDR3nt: TGTGCCAGCAGTTACGGAGCGGCCAGCACAGATACGCAGTATTTT

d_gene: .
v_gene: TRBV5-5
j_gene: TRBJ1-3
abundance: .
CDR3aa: CASSSQGDSGNTIYF
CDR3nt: TGTGCCAGCAGCTCCCAGGGTGACTCTGGAAACACCATATATTTT

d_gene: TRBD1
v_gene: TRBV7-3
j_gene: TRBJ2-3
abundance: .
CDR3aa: CASSRTGGLDTQYF
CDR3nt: TGTGCCAGCAGCAGGACAGGGGGCTTAGATACGCAGTATTTT

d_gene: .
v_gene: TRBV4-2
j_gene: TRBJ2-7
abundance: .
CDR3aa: CASSQEFHYEQYF
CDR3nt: TGTGCCAGCAGCCAAGAGTTTCACTACGAGCAGTACTTC

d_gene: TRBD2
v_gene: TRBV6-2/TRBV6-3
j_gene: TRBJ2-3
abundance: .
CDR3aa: CASSSSQPRRGGTTDTQYF
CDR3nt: TGTGCCAGCAGTTCCTCACAGCCACGTCGGGGGGGTACCACAGATACGCAGTATTTT

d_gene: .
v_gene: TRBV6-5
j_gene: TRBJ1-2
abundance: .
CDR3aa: CASRSTREGYGYTF
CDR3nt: TGTGCCAGCAGATCGACCAGGGAGGGGTATGGCTACACCTTC